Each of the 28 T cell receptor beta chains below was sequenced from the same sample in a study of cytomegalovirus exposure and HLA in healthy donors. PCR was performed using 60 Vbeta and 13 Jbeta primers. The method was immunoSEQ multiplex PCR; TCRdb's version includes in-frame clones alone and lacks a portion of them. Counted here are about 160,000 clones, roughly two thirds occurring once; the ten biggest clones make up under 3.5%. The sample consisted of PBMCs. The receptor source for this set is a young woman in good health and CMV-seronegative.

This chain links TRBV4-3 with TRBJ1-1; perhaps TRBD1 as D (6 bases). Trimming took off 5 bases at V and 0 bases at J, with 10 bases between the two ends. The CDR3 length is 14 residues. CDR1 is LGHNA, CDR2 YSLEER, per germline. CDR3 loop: CASSKGQVNTEAFF. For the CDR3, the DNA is TGCGCCAGCAGCAAGGGACAAGTGAACACTGAAGCTTTCTTT.

The DNA for the CDR3 is TGTGCCAGCAGCCTCCTACGTTCCACCTACGAGCAGTACTTC. It specifies CASSLLRSTYEQYF. This chain joins TRBV5-6 and TRBJ2-7, with D unresolved. This CDR3 contains 14 residues. Germline V lookup: CDR1 SGHDT, CDR2 YYEEEE. Trimming removed 4 bases from V and 2 bases from J, with 13 bases in between.

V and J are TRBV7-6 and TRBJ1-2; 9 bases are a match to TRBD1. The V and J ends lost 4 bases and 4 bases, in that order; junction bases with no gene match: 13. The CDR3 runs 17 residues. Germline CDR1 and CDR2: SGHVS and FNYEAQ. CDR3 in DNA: TGTGCCAGCAGCTCCAAGACAGGGGGGGGAGCTCCCTATGGCTACACCTTC. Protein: CASSSKTGGGAPYGYTF.

CDR3: CSVDLRGHSYEQYF. The DNA of the CDR3 is TGCAGCGTTGATTTGCGGGGCCACTCCTACGAGCAGTACTTC. The chain couples TRBV29-1 to TRBJ2-7; possible D gene TRBD2, 6 bases. Trimming cost V 3 bases and J 0 bases, with 12 bases left between them. The CDR3 covers 14 residues. The V gene's germline CDR1 is SQVTM and CDR2 ANQGSEA.

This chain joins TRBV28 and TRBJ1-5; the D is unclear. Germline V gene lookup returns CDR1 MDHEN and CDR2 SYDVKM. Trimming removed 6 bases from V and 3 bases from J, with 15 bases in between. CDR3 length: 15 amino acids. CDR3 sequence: CASSLWLSPNQPQHF. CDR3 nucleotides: TGTGCCAGCAGCCTTTGGTTAAGCCCCAATCAGCCCCAGCATTTT.

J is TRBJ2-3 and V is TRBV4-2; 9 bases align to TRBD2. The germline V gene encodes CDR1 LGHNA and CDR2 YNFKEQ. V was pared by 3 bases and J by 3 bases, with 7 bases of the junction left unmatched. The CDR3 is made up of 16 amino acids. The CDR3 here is CASSQRSTSGTDTQYF. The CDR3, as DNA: TGTGCCAGCAGCCAGAGGAGTACTAGCGGGACAGATACGCAGTATTTT.

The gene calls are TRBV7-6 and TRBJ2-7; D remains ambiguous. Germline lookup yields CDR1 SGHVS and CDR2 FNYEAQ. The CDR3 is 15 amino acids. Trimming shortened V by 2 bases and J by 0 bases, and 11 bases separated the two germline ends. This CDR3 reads CASSLTRSNSYEQYF. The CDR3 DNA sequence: TGTGCCAGCAGCTTAACAAGAAGTAACTCCTACGAGCAGTACTTC. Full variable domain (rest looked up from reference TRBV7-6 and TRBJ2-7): GAGVSQSPRYKVTKRGQDVALRCDPISGHVSLYWYRQALGQGPEFLTYFNYEAQQDKSGLPNDRFSAERPEGSISTLTIQRTEQRDSAMYRCASSLTRSNSYEQYFGPGTRLTVT.

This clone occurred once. Here the CDR3 reads CASSRTGTGRIYGYTF. The CDR3 DNA reads as TGTGCCAGCAGCAGGACCGGGACAGGAAGGATCTATGGCTACACCTTC. The rearrangement joins TRBV9 to TRBJ1-2; 8 bases match TRBD1. Germline V gene data show CDR1 as SGDLS and CDR2 as YYNGEE. The J segment lost 4 bases and the V segment lost 4 bases, leaving 12 bases of the junction unmatched. The CDR3 has 16 amino acids.

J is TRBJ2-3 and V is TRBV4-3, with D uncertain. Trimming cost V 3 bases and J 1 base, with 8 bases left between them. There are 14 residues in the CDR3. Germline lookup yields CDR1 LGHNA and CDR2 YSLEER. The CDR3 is CASSQETGTDTQYF. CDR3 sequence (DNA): TGCGCCAGCAGCCAGGAGACGGGCACAGATACGCAGTATTTT.

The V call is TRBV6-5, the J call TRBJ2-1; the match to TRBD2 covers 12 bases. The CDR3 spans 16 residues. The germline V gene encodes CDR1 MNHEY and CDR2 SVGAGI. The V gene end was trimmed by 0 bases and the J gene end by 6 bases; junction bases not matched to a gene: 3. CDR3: CASSYSLLAGGNEQFF. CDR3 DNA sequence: TGTGCCAGCAGTTACTCATTACTAGCGGGGGGCAATGAGCAGTTCTTC.

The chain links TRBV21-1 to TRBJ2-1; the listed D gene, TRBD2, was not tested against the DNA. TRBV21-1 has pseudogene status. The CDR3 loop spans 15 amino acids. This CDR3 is CASSKALRESNEQFF. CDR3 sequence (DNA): TGTGCCAGCAGCAAAGCGCTTCGGGAGAGCAATGAGCAGTTCTTC.

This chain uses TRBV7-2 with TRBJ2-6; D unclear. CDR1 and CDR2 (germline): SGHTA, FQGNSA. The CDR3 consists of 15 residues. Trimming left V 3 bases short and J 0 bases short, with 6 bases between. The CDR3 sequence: CASSFSSSGANVLTF. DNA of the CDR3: TGTGCCAGCAGCTTTAGTTCCTCTGGGGCCAACGTCCTGACTTTC.

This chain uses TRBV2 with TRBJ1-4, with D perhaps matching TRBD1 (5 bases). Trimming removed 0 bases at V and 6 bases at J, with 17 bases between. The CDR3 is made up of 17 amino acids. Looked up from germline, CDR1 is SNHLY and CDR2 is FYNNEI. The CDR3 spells CASSEAQGWAPYEKLFF. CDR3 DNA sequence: TGTGCCAGCAGTGAAGCCCAGGGATGGGCACCGTATGAAAAACTGTTTTTT.

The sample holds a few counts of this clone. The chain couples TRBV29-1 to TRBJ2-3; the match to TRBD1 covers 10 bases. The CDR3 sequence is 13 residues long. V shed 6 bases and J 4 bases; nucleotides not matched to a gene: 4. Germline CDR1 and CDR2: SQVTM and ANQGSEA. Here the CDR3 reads CSVDRGLADTQYF. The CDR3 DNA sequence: TGCAGCGTAGACAGGGGGCTGGCAGATACGCAGTATTTT.

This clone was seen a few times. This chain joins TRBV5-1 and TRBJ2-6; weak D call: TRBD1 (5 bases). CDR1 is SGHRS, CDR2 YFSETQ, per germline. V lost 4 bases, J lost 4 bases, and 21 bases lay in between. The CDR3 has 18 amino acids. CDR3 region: CASSPRTPNYSGANVLTF. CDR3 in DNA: TGCGCCAGCAGCCCAAGGACACCCAATTATTCAGGGGCCAACGTCCTGACTTTC.

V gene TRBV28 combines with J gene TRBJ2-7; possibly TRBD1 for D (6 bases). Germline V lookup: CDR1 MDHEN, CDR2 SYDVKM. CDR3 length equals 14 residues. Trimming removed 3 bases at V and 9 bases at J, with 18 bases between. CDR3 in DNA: TGTGCCAGCAGTTTTGGCAGGGGCAGTGGTGCGCAGTACTTC. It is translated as CASSFGRGSGAQYF.

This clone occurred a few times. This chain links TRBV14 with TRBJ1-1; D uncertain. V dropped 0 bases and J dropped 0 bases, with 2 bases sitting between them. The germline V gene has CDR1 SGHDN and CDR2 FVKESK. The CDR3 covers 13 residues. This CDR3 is CASSQDLNTEAFF. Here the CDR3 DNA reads TGTGCCAGCAGCCAAGACTTGAACACTGAAGCTTTCTTT.

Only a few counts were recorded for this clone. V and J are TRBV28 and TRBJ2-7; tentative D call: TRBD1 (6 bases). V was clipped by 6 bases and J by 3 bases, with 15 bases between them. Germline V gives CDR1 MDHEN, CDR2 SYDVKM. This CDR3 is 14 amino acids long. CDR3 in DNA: TGTGCCAGCAGCTCGGGACAAGAAGTCTACGAGCAGTACTTC. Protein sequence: CASSSGQEVYEQYF.

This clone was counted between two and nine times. CDR3 sequence reads: CASMQARKLGTSSYNEQFF. The CDR3 bases are TGTGCCAGTATGCAAGCACGAAAACTGGGGACTAGCTCCTACAATGAGCAGTTCTTC. This chain links TRBV19 with TRBJ2-1; 8 bases agree with TRBD2. Germline V gene data show CDR1 as LNHDA and CDR2 as SQIVND (reference sequence). V dropped 7 bases and J dropped 0; count of bases not matched to a gene: 17. The CDR3 is 19 residues long. Full variable domain (outside the CDR3, taken from reference TRBV19 and TRBJ2-1): DGGITQSPKYLFRKEGQNVTLSCEQNLNHDAMYWYRQDPGQGLRLIYYSQIVNDFQKGDIAEGYSVSREKKESFPLTVTSAQKNPTAFYLCASMQARKLGTSSYNEQFFGPGTRLTVL.

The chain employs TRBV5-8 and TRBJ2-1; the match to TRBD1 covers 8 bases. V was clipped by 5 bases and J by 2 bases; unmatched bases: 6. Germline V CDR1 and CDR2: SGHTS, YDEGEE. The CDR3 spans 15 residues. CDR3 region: CASRRTGNPYNEQFF. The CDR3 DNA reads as TGTGCCAGCAGGAGGACAGGGAACCCCTACAATGAGCAGTTCTTC. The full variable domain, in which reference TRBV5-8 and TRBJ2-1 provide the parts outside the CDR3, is EAGVTQSPTHLIKTRGQQATLRCSPISGHTSVYWYQQALGLGLQFLLWYDEGEERNRGNFPPRFSGRQFPNYSSELNVNALELEDSALYLCASRRTGNPYNEQFFGPGTRLTVL.

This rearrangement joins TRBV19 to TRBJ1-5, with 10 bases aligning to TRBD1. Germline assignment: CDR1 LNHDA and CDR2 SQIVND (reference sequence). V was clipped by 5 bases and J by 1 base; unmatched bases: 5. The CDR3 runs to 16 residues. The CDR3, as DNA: TGTGCCAGTAGTTGGACAGGGGGTTTAAGCAATCAGCCCCAGCATTTT. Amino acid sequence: CASSWTGGLSNQPQHF.

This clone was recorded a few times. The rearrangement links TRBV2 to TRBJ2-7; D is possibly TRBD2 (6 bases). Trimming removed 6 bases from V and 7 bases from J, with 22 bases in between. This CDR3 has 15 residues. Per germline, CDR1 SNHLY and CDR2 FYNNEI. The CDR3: CASRAPGLGGLEQYF. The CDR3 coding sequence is TGTGCCAGCAGGGCCCCGGGGCTGGGGGGATTAGAGCAGTACTTC.

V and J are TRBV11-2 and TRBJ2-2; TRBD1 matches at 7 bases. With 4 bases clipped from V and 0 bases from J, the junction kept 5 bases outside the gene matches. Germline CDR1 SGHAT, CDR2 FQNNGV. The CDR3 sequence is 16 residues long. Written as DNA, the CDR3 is TGTGCCAGCAGCTCGGGGACAGCCGCGAACACCGGGGAGCTGTTTTTT. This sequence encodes CASSSGTAANTGELFF.

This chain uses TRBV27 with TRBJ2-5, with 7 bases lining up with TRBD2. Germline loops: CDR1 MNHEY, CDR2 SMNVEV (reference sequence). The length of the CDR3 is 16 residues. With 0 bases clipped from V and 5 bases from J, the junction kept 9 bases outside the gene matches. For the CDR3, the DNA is TGTGCCAGCAGTTTATCTACTGGGGCGGGAGAGGAGACCCAGTACTTC. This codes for CASSLSTGAGEETQYF.

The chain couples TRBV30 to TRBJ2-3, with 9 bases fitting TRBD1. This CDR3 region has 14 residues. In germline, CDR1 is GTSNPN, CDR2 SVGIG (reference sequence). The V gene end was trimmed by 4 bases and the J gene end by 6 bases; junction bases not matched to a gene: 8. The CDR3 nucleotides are TGTGCCTGGAAACTAGGACAGGGGAGTGATACGCAGTATTTT. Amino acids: CAWKLGQGSDTQYF.

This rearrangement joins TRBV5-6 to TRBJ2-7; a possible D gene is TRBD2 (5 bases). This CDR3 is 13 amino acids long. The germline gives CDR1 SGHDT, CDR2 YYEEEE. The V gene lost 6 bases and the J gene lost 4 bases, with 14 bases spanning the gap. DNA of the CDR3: TGTGCCAGCAACCCTGCCGGGATGTACGAGCAGTACTTC. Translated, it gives CASNPAGMYEQYF.

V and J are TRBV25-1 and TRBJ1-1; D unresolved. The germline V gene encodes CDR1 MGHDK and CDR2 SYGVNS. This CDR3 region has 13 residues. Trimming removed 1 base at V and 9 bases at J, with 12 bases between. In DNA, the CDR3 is TGTGCCAGCAGTGAATTCGGCGGGAATAAAGCTTTCTTT. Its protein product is CASSEFGGNKAFF.

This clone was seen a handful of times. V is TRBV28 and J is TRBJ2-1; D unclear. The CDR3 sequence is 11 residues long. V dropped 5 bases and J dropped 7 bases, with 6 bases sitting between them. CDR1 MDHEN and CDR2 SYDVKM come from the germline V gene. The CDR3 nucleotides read TGTGCCAGCAGTCCACAAAATGAGCAGTTCTTC. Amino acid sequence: CASSPQNEQFF.